The 3 T cell receptor beta chains below were found in one sample sequenced in a study of cytomegalovirus exposure and HLA in healthy donors. Use of 60 Vbeta and 13 Jbeta primers characterized the PCR. Clones were sequenced by immunoSEQ multiplex PCR, and TCRdb holds only the in-frame ones, with some missing. The table shows 150,000 or so clones, with around 70% occurring only once. Sequencing used PBMCs. All receptors derive from a man between 25 and 39 years old in good health and CMV-seronegative.

The chain joins TRBV5-4 to TRBJ2-1; D may be TRBD2 (6 bases). Germline V CDR1 and CDR2: SGHNT, YYREEE (reference sequence). Trimming removed 2 bases at V and 9 bases at J, with 12 bases between. The CDR3 consists of 13 residues. CDR3 nucleotide sequence: TGTGCCAGCAGCTTAAGCGGGTTTATTGAGCAGTTCTTC. Protein: CASSLSGFIEQFF.

The chain couples TRBV4-2 to TRBJ2-1; D not certain. CDR1 LGHNA and CDR2 YNFKEQ come from the germline V gene. The CDR3 is made up of 13 amino acids. The V and J ends lost 0 bases and 7 bases respectively, with 7 bases between them. CDR3 DNA: TGTGCCAGCAGCCAAGATGCTAGGAATGAGCAGTTCTTC. It is translated as CASSQDARNEQFF.

This chain joins TRBV29-1 and TRBJ2-1; 9 bases agree with TRBD2. The CDR3 sequence is 18 residues long. V dropped 5 bases and J dropped 0; count of bases not matched to a gene: 14. Germline values: CDR1 SQVTM, CDR2 ANQGSEA. As DNA, the CDR3 is TGCAGCGTTCGGGGAGGAGTAGCGGGGGCCCTCTCCTACAATGAGCAGTTCTTC. Protein sequence: CSVRGGVAGALSYNEQFF.